A single sample gave rise to the 5 T cell receptor beta chains below, sequenced in a study of beta chain features in type 1 diabetes. All of the isolated RNA was reverse transcribed, so expressed TCRB transcripts were sequenced. The method was immunoSEQ multiplex PCR; TCRdb's version includes in-frame clones alone and lacks a portion of them. The sample has hundreds of thousands of clones, approximately 30% seen once. The specimen sequenced was naive CD4+ T cells from blood. These receptors all stem from a man younger than 35 in good health.

The J gene is TRBJ1-2, the V gene TRBV30; the D is unclear. Trimming removed 7 bases from V and 3 bases from J, with 12 bases in between. Germline CDR1 is GTSNPN and CDR2 is SVGIG (reference sequence). CDR3 size: 12 residues. Written as DNA, the CDR3 is TGTGCCTACGCTACCCGGGACTATGGCTACACCTTC. Translation gives CAYATRDYGYTF.

V usage is TRBV14 and J usage is TRBJ2-3; D ambiguous. V lost 1 base, J lost 0 bases, and 8 bases lay in between. The germline V gene has CDR1 SGHDN and CDR2 FVKESK. The CDR3 covers 15 residues. The CDR3 DNA is TGTGCCAGCAGCCAAGGTTCGGCTAGCACAGATACGCAGTATTTT. Amino acids: CASSQGSASTDTQYF.

This CDR3 is CASRRDNGEAFF. Written as DNA, the CDR3 is TGTGCCAGCAGGCGGGACAACGGAGAAGCTTTCTTT. This rearrangement joins TRBV27 to TRBJ1-1, with D possibly TRBD1 on 6 matching bases. The CDR3 runs to 12 residues. Germline assignment: CDR1 MNHEY and CDR2 SMNVEV (reference sequence). V was clipped by 6 bases and J by 8 bases, with 13 bases between them.

There are a few counts of this clone. Different DNA sequences within this sample yield the same CDR3. This chain uses TRBV7-2 with TRBJ2-7, with D tentatively TRBD1 (6 bases). This CDR3 contains 13 residues. The V and J ends lost 3 bases and 0 bases respectively, with 6 bases between them. Germline CDR1 reads SGHTA; CDR2 reads FQGNSA. CDR3 in DNA: TGTGCCAGCAGCTTGGACAGCTCCTACGAGCAGTACTTC. It specifies CASSLDSSYEQYF.

This clone was counted a few times. V and J are TRBV5-4 and TRBJ1-4; D perhaps matches TRBD1 (5 bases). CDR1 and CDR2 from the germline V gene are SGHNT and YYREEE (reference sequence). The CDR3 contains 16 residues. V was shortened by 3 bases and J by 7 bases, with 19 bases between the two germline ends. This CDR3 reads CASSWGTERSIEKLFF. The CDR3 DNA reads TGTGCCAGCAGCTGGGGGACCGAGAGAAGTATTGAAAAACTGTTTTTT. The complete variable domain, with remaining parts taken from reference TRBV5-4 and TRBJ1-4, reads ETGVTQSPTHLIKTRGQQVTLRCSSQSGHNTVSWYQQALGQGPQFIFQYYREEENGRGNFPPRFSGLQFPNYSSELNVNALELDDSALYLCASSWGTERSIEKLFFGSGTQLSVL.